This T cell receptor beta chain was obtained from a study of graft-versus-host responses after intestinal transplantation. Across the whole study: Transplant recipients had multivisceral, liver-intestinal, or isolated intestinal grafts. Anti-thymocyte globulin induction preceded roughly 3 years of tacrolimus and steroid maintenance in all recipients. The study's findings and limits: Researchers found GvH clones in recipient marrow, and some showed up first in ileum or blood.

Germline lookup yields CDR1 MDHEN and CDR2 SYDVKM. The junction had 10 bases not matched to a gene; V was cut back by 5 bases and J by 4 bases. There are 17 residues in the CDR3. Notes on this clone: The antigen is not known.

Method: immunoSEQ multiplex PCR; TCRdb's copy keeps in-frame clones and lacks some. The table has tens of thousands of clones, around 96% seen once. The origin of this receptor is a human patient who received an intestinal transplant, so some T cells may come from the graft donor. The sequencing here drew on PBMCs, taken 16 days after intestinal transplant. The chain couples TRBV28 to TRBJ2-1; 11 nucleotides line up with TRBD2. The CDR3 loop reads CASSPTTGTSGYNEQFF. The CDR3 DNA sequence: TGTGCCAGCAGTCCAACGACCGGGACTAGCGGATACAATGAGCAGTTCTTC.